This entry describes one T cell receptor (beta chain). This specimen belongs to a study of control samples from healthy donors and cancer patients. Produced via immunoSEQ multiplex PCR; TCRdb's table is partial and in-frame only. The sample yields around 68,000 clones, 65% to 85% seen once. The receptor's source is a man aged 55 to 70 in good health. The sequenced sample consisted of blood.

The DNA for the CDR3 is TGCGCCAGCAGCTTGGGTGGAGGGAACTATGGCTACACCTTC. Its protein is CASSLGGGNYGYTF. The chain joins TRBV5-1 to TRBJ1-2, with unresolved D. The germline gives CDR1 SGHRS, CDR2 YFSETQ. V lost 0 bases, J lost 2 bases, and 8 bases lay in between. The length of the CDR3 is 14 residues.